These 10 T cell receptor beta chains originate from one sample sequenced in a study of T cell changes during pregnancy in multiple sclerosis. The data were produced by immunoSEQ multiplex PCR, yet TCRdb's version contains in-frame clones alone and is incomplete. The sample lists more than 15,000 clones; approximately 84% were seen once. Here the sequenced sample was CD8+ T cells from peripheral blood mononuclear cells, taken in the third trimester of pregnancy. These receptors were collected from a female donor in good health, enrolled as a control in a pregnancy study.

By frequency in the sample, this clone is medium-sized. CDR3 sequence: CASSMKRVDHEQFF. CDR3 DNA sequence: TGTGCCAGTAGTATGAAGAGGGTTGATCATGAGCAGTTCTTC. The chain employs TRBV19 and TRBJ2-1; TRBD2 might be the D (5 bases). The CDR3 totals 14 residues. The germline CDR1 and CDR2 sequences are LNHDA and SQIVND (reference sequence). The V and J ends lost 3 bases and 8 bases respectively, with 14 bases between them.

This clone was found once. This sequence joins TRBV27 and TRBJ1-6, with D perhaps TRBD1 (5 bases). Trimming shortened V by 4 bases and J by 9 bases, and 10 bases separated the two germline ends. The CDR3 spans 13 residues. Germline V gene lookup returns CDR1 MNHEY and CDR2 SMNVEV (reference sequence). The CDR3 sequence is CASSSGHASPLHF. CDR3 DNA: TGTGCCAGCAGTTCCGGACATGCTTCACCCCTCCACTTT.

The rearrangement links TRBV9 to TRBJ1-2; perhaps TRBD1 as D (5 bases). In germline, CDR1 is SGDLS, CDR2 YYNGEE. Trimming cost V 3 bases and J 5 bases, with 14 bases left between them. The CDR3 is made up of 14 amino acids. CDR3 residues: CASSALGGDYGYTF. For the CDR3, the DNA is TGTGCCAGCAGCGCACTGGGGGGAGATTATGGCTACACCTTC. Complete variable domain (other parts from reference TRBV9 and TRBJ1-2): DSGVTQTPKHLITATGQRVTLRCSPRSGDLSVYWYQQSLDQGLQFLIQYYNGEERAKGNILERFSAQQFPDLHSELNLSSLELGDSALYFCASSALGGDYGYTFGSGTRLTVV.

Turning to this clone: A read error may be the cause here, since a much bigger clone is one base away. Additional DNA sequences in this sample encode the identical CDR3. The chain joins TRBV2 to TRBJ2-7, with TRBD2 matching over 10 bases. J lost 4 bases, V lost 2 bases, and 5 bases had no gene match. The CDR3 loop spans 15 amino acids. Germline lookup yields CDR1 SNHLY and CDR2 FYNNEI. DNA of the CDR3: TGTGCCAGCAGTGAAAGGACTAGCGGTTTGTACGAGCAGTACTTC. Amino acid sequence: CASSERTSGLYEQYF.

This chain links TRBV5-6 with TRBJ1-5; D is unclear. With 1 base removed from V and 6 bases from J, the gap between germline ends came to 11 bases. This CDR3 comprises 14 residues. Per germline, CDR1 SGHDT and CDR2 YYEEEE. CDR3 protein: CASSLSAGAQPQHF. The CDR3 nucleotides are TGTGCCAGCAGCTTGTCAGCGGGAGCTCAGCCCCAGCATTTT.

This chain uses TRBV18 with TRBJ2-7, with a weak D call TRBD1 (7 bases). Trimming took off 3 bases at V and 5 bases at J, with 17 bases between the two ends. In germline, CDR1 is KGHSH, CDR2 LQKENI. The CDR3 runs to 15 residues. The CDR3 DNA reads as TGTGCCAGCTCACCCTTCGGACAGGAGGGGGACGAGCAGTACTTC. This translates into CASSPFGQEGDEQYF.

The chain recombines TRBV14 with TRBJ2-7, with 7 bases fitting TRBD1. The CDR3 loop spans 14 amino acids. Germline V gives CDR1 SGHDN, CDR2 FVKESK. The junction had 4 bases not matched to a gene; V was cut back by 2 bases and J by 3 bases. The CDR3 DNA follows: TGTGCCAGCAGCCAACAGGGGGATGGCTACGAGCAGTACTTC. Protein: CASSQQGDGYEQYF.

The CDR3 region has the DNA TGTGCCAGCAGTGAATACGGGGGGGCCTCTCTAACAGATACGCAGTATTTT. This encodes CASSEYGGASLTDTQYF. The chain combines TRBV25-1 with TRBJ2-3; the match to TRBD2 covers 8 bases. After removal of 0 bases from V and 3 bases from J, the junction contained 8 bases not matched to a gene. This CDR3 is 17 amino acids long. The germline gives CDR1 MGHDK, CDR2 SYGVNS.

V usage is TRBV2 and J usage is TRBJ2-1; tentatively, D is TRBD1 (5 bases). CDR1 is SNHLY, CDR2 FYNNEI, per germline. Between the trimmed V and J ends, which lost 3 bases and 15 bases, there was a span of 12 bases. This CDR3 has 11 residues. The CDR3 sequence: CASSEGHRWFF. CDR3 coding DNA: TGTGCCAGCAGTGAGGGGCATCGGTGGTTCTTC.

The gene calls are TRBV27 and TRBJ2-2; 9 positions agree with TRBD2. V lost 2 bases and J lost 6; bases outside the gene matches: 7. CDR1 MNHEY and CDR2 SMNVEV come from the germline V gene (reference sequence). The CDR3 spans 16 residues. In DNA form, the CDR3 reads TGTGCCAGCAGTTTAATGCCCGCGGGAGGGCCCGGGGAGCTGTTTTTT. It translates to CASSLMPAGGPGELFF.